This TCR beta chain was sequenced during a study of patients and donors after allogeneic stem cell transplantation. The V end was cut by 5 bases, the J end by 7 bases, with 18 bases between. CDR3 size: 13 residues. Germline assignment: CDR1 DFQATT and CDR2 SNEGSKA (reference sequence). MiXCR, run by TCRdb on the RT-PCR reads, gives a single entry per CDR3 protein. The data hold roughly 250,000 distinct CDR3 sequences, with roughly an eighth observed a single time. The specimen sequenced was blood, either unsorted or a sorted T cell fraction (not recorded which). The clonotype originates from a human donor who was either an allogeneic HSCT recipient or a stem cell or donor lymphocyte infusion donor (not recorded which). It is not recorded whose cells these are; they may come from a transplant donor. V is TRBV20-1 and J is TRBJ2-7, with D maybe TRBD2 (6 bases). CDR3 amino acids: CSAEELLAWEQYF. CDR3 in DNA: TGCAGTGCTGAGGAACTCCTAGCGTGGGAGCAGTACTTC.